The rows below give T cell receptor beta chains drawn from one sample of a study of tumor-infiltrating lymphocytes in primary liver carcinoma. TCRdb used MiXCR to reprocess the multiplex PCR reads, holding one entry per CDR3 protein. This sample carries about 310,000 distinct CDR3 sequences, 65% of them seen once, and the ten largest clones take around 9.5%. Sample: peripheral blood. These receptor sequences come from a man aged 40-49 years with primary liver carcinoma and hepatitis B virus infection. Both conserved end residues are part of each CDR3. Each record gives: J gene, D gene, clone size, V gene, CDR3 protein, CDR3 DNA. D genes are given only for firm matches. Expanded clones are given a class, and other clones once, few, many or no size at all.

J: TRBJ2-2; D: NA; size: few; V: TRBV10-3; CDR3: CAISESQGINTGELFF; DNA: TGTGCCATCAGTGAGTCACAGGGCATCAACACCGGGGAGCTGTTTTTT
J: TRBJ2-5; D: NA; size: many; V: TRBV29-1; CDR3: CSVAGETQYF; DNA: TGCAGCGTTGCAGGAGAGACCCAGTACTTC
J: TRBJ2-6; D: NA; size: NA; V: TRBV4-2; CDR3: CAGSQETRALTEANVLTF; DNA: TGTGCCGGCAGCCAAGAAACCCGTGCCTTAACTGAGGCCAACGTCCTGACTTTC
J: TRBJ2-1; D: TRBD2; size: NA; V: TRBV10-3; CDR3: CAIRPSGGSYNEQFF; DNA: TGTGCCATCAGACCTAGCGGGGGCTCCTACAATGAGCAGTTCTTC
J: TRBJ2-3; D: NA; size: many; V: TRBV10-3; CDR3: CAISVGGRADTQYF; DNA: TGTGCCATCAGTGTGGGGGGACGGGCAGATACGCAGTATTTT
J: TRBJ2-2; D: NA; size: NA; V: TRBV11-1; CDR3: CASSVRPSDTGELFF; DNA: TGTGCCAGCAGCGTGCGTCCATCGGACACCGGGGAGCTGTTTTTT
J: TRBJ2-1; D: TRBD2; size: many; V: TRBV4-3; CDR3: CASSQSSGRNSDEQFF; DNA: TGCGCCAGCAGCCAGAGTAGCGGGAGGAATTCGGATGAGCAGTTCTTC
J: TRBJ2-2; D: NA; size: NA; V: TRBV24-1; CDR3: CATSDSTELFF; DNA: TGTGCCACCAGTGACTCCACGGAGCTGTTTTTT
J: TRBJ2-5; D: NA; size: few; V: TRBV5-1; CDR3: CASSLDPQGTQYF; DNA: TGCGCCAGCAGCTTGGACCCGCAGGGGACCCAGTACTTC
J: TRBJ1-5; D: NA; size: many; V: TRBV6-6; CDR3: CASRPGTHNQPQHF; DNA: TGTGCCAGCAGGCCCGGGACACACAATCAGCCCCAGCATTTT
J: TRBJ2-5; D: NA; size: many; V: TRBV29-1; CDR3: CSVLTSGETQYF; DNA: TGCAGCGTTCTGACAAGCGGAGAGACCCAGTACTTC
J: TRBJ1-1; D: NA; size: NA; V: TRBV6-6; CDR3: CASTPASGLTEAFF; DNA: TGTGCCAGCACTCCCGCTTCAGGACTAACTGAAGCTTTCTTT
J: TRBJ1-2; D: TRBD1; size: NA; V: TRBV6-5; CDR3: CASSSHSGGYGYTF; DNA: TGTGCCAGCAGTTCTCATTCAGGGGGCTATGGCTACACCTTC
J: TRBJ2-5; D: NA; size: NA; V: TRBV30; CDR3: CAWSPPRMGGQETQYF; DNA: TGTGCCTGGAGTCCCCCACGGATGGGCGGTCAAGAGACCCAGTACTTC
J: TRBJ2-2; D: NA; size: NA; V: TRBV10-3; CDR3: CASLAAENTGEPSF; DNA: TGTGCCAGTTTAGCAGCAGAGAACACCGGGGAGCCGTCTTTT
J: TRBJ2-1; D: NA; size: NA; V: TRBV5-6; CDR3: CASSLRPANYNEQFF; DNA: TGTGCCAGCAGCTTGAGGCCAGCGAACTACAATGAGCAGTTCTTC
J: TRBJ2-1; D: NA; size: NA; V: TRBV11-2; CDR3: CASSVGRYYNEQFF; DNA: TGTGCGAGCAGCGTAGGGCGCTACTACAATGAGCAGTTCTTC
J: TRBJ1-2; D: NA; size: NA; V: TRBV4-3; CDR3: CVSSQETGGDGYTF; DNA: TGCGTCAGCAGCCAAGAAACCGGGGGGGATGGCTACACCTTC
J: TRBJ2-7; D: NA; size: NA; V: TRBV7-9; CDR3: CASSLDGSASWRVYEQYF; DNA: TGTGCCAGCAGCTTAGACGGGTCGGCTAGCTGGAGAGTCTACGAGCAGTACTTC
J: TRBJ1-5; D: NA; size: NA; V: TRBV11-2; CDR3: CASRFGLVNQPQHF; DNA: TGTGCCAGCCGCTTCGGACTCGTCAATCAGCCTCAGCATTTT
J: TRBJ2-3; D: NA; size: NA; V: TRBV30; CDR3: CAWSLTGGKDTQCF; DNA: TGTGCCTGGAGTTTAACTGGGGGAAAAGATACGCAGTGTTTT
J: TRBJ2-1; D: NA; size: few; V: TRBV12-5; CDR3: CASGFRSRDEQFF; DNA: TGTGCTAGTGGTTTCCGGTCTAGGGATGAGCAGTTCTTC
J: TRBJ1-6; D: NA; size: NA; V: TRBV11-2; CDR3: CASSPREGNSPLHF; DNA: TGTGCCAGCAGCCCGAGGGAGGGTAATTCACCCCTCCACTTT
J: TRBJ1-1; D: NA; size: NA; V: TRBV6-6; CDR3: CASSSQSLNIEAFF; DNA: TGTGCCAGCAGTTCCCAATCTCTGAACATTGAAGCTTTCTTT
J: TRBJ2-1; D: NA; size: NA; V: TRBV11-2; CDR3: CASSRDRDPNTGSYNEQFF; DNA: TGTGCTAGCAGCCGAGATCGGGACCCTAATACGGGCTCCTACAATGAGCAGTTCTTC
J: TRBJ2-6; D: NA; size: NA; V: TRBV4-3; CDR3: CASSPSLVGKGLSGANVLTF; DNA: TGCGCCAGCAGCCCATCTTTGGTGGGCAAGGGCCTATCTGGGGCCAACGTCCTGACTTTC
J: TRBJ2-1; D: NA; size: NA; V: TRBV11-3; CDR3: CASSPGTCNEQFF; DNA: TGTGCCAGCAGCCCCGGGACCTGCAATGAGCAGTTCTTC
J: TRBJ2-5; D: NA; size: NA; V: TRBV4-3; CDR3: CASSPTRSGQEIQYF; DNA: TGCGCCAGCAGTCCAACCCGCAGCGGCCAAGAGATCCAGTACTTC
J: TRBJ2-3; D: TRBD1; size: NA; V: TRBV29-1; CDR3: CSVQTTGADTHYF; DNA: TGTAGCGTTCAAACAACAGGGGCAGATACGCATTATTTT
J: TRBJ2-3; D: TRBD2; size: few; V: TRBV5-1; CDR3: CASSLNLAGGGGTDTQYF; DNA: TGCGCCAGCAGCTTGAATCTAGCGGGAGGCGGGGGCACAGATACGCAGTATTTT
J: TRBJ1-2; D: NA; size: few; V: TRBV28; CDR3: CASRRGVNYGYTF; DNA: TGTGCCAGCAGACGAGGGGTAAACTATGGCTACACCTTC
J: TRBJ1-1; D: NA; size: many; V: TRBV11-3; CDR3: CASSTHRGRNTEAFF; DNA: TGTGCCAGCAGCACCCACCGGGGAAGGAACACTGAAGCTTTCTTT
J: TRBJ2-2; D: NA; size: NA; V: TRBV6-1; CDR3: CTIGPLRTGELFF; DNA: TGTACCATCGGGCCACTTAGGACCGGGGAGCTGTTTTTT
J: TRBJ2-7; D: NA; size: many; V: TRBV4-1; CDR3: CASSQEIAFGRSYEQYF; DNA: TGCGCCAGCAGCCAAGAAATAGCATTTGGCCGCTCCTACGAGCAGTACTTC
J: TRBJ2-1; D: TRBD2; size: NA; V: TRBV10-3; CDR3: CAISGLAGAYREQFF; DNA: TGTGCCATCAGTGGACTAGCGGGAGCGTACAGGGAGCAGTTCTTC
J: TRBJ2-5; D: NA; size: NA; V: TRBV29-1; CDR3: CIAEDSQETQYF; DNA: TGCATCGCCGAGGACAGTCAAGAGACCCAGTACTTC
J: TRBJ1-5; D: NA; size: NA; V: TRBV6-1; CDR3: CAITLTEYQPQHF; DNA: TGTGCCATTACCTTGACGGAGTATCAGCCCCAGCATTTT
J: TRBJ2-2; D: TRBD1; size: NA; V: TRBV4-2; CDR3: CASSPLAGQGNTGDLFF; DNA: TGTGCCAGCAGCCCTTTGGCTGGACAGGGGAACACCGGGGACCTGTTTTTT
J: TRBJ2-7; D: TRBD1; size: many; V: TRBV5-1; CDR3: CASSLDAGGPYEQYF; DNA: TGCGCCAGCAGCTTGGATGCAGGGGGCCCCTACGAGCAGTACTTC
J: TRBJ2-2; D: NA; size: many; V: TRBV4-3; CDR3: CASSQDTGGPTGELFF; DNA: TGCGCCAGCAGCCAAGATACTGGGGGCCCCACCGGGGAGCTGTTTTTT
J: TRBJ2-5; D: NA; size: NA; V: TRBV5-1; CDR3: CASSHRPGVRYQESQYF; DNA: TGCGCCAGCAGCCATAGACCAGGGGTCAGGTACCAAGAGTCCCAGTACTTC
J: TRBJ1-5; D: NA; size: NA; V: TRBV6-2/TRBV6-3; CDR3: CASDDQPQHF; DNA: TGTGCCAGCGATGATCAGCCCCAGCATTTT
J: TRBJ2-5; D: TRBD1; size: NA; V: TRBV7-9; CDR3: CASSPGGKGETQYF; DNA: TGTGCCAGCAGCCCAGGGGGTAAGGGCGAGACCCAGTACTTC
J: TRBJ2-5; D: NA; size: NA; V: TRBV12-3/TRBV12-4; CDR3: CASGTSRETQYF; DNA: TGTGCCAGCGGCACTAGCCGGGAGACCCAGTACTTC
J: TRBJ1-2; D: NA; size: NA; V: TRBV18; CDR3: CASSPDGRVCGYTF; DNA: TGTGCCAGCTCACCTGATGGACGGGTCTGTGGCTACACCTTC
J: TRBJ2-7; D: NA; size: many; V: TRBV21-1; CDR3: CASSKALAGGWYEQYF; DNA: TGTGCCAGCAGCAAAGCGCTAGCGGGAGGATGGTACGAGCAGTACTTC
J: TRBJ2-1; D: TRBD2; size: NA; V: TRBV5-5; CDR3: CASSLAGGSSRNEQFF; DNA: TGTGCCAGCAGCTTGGCCGGCGGGAGCTCTAGGAATGAGCAGTTCTTC
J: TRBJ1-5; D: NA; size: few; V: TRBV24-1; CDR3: CATSDVNNQPQHF; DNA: TGTGCCACCAGTGACGTTAACAATCAGCCCCAGCATTTT
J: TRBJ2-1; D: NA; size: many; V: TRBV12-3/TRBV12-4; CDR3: CASSTSSYNEQFF; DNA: TGTGCCAGCAGTACCTCGTCCTACAATGAGCAGTTCTTC
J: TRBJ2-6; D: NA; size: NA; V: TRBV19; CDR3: CASSIGGTGANVLTF; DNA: TGTGCCAGTAGTATAGGGGGGACTGGGGCCAACGTCCTGACTTTC
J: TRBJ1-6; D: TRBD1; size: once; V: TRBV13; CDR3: CASSLDRSSPLHF; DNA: TGTGCCAGCAGCTTGGACAGGAGTTCACCCCTCCACTTT
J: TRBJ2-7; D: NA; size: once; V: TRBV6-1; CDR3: CASSLGSGPYERYF; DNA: TGTGCCAGCAGTCTTGGGTCCGGTCCCTACGAGCGGTACTTC
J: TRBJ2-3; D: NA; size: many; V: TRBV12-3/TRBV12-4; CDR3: CASSLGGSTDTQYF; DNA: TGTGCCAGCAGCTTAGGGGGTAGCACAGATACGCAGTATTTT
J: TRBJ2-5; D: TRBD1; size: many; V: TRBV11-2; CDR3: CASSRGDRGKETQYF; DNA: TGTGCCAGCAGCCGCGGGGACAGGGGAAAAGAGACCCAGTACTTC
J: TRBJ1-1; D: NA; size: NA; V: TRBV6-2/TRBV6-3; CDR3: CASKLRTGEGAIF; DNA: TGTGCCAGCAAGCTCCGGACGGGGGAGGGAGCTATCTTT
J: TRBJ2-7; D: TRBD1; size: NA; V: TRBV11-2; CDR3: CVSSLTGGGGYEKYF; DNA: TGTGTCAGCAGCCTAACAGGGGGCGGAGGTTACGAGAAGTACTTC
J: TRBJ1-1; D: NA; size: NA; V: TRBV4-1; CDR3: CASSQGAQIINMNTEAFF; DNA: TGCGCCAGCAGCCAAGGAGCACAGATCATAAACATGAACACTGAAGCTTTCTTT
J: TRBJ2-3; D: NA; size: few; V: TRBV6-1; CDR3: CASSPGASEITDTQYF; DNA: TGTGCCAGTAGTCCTGGGGCCTCCGAGATTACAGATACGCAGTATTTT
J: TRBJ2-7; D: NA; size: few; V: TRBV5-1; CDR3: CASSLQGRGLGEQYF; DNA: TGCGCCAGCAGCTTGCAGGGACGGGGATTGGGAGAGCAGTACTTC